The rows below give T cell receptor beta chains drawn from one sample of a study of T cell repertoires in cytomegalovirus infection. The antigens these receptors bind are not known. Via MiXCR, TCRdb re-called the reads, giving one row per CDR3 protein. The table shows about half a million distinct CDR3 sequences, with approximately 40% occurring only once. The sequenced sample was cultured PBMCs, obtained from culture after CMV antigen stimulation. Receptors were obtained from a human donor in good health (CMV status not recorded). Some clones in this sample may be carry-over from other donors' samples. The CDR3 runs from the conserved cysteine through the conserved F or W. D genes are given only for firm matches. The listing skips clone size in some rows; elsewhere it reads once, few, many or a size class.

V gene: TRBV7-2; D gene: -; J gene: TRBJ1-1; clone size: -; CDR3 DNA: TGTGCCAGCAGCTCGACACTAATTGAAGCTTTCTTT; CDR3 protein: CASSSTLIEAFF
V gene: TRBV7-2; D gene: TRBD2; J gene: TRBJ2-5; clone size: few; CDR3 DNA: TGTGCCAGCAGCCAGAAAGGGCGGGAGGAGACCCAGTACTTC; CDR3 protein: CASSQKGREETQYF
V gene: TRBV7-2; D gene: TRBD2; J gene: TRBJ2-1; clone size: -; CDR3 DNA: TGTGCCAGCAGCTTAGTGGGTAGCGGGAGGTTTAATGAGCAGTTCTTC; CDR3 protein: CASSLVGSGRFNEQFF
V gene: TRBV7-9; D gene: TRBD1; J gene: TRBJ1-1; clone size: -; CDR3 DNA: TGTGCCAGCAGCTCCAGCCGGGACAGGGCGAATATGAACACTGAAGCTTTCTTT; CDR3 protein: CASSSSRDRANMNTEAFF
V gene: TRBV7-9; D gene: -; J gene: TRBJ1-2; clone size: -; CDR3 DNA: TGTGCCAGCAGCTTAGCAACTGGGAGTGGCTACACCTTC; CDR3 protein: CASSLATGSGYTF
V gene: TRBV10-3; D gene: -; J gene: TRBJ2-5; clone size: -; CDR3 DNA: TGTGCCATCAGTGAGCTAGCGGAGACCCAGTACTTC; CDR3 protein: CAISELAETQYF
V gene: TRBV6-1; D gene: TRBD1; J gene: TRBJ2-5; clone size: few; CDR3 DNA: TGTGCCAGCAGGCAAGGACAGGTCATGGAGACCCAGTACTTC; CDR3 protein: CASRQGQVMETQYF
V gene: TRBV7-6; D gene: -; J gene: TRBJ2-1; clone size: few; CDR3 DNA: TGTGCCAGCAGCGACCGGAGGGAGGCAGGCTACAATGAGCAGTTCTTC; CDR3 protein: CASSDRREAGYNEQFF
V gene: TRBV11-2; D gene: TRBD2; J gene: TRBJ2-5; clone size: -; CDR3 DNA: TGTGCCAGCAGCTTAGGGAAAATTAGCGGGAGGTGGGGAGAGACCCAGTACTTC; CDR3 protein: CASSLGKISGRWGETQYF
V gene: TRBV7-8; D gene: -; J gene: TRBJ2-1; clone size: -; CDR3 DNA: TGTGCCAGCAGCCCCCGGGACTTATACAATGAGCAGTTCTTC; CDR3 protein: CASSPRDLYNEQFF
V gene: TRBV7-6; D gene: -; J gene: TRBJ2-5; clone size: few; CDR3 DNA: TGTGCCAGCAGCCCCTCACGGGAAGCCCAGTACTTC; CDR3 protein: CASSPSREAQYF
V gene: TRBV12-5; D gene: TRBD1; J gene: TRBJ1-4; clone size: -; CDR3 DNA: TGTGCTAGTGGCTCCCTCCGGACAGGAACTAATGAAAAACTGTTTTTT; CDR3 protein: CASGSLRTGTNEKLFF
V gene: TRBV5-4; D gene: TRBD1; J gene: TRBJ2-2; clone size: -; CDR3 DNA: TGTGCCAGCAGCTCTCGGACAGGAAAGAACACCGGGGAGCTGTTTTTT; CDR3 protein: CASSSRTGKNTGELFF
V gene: TRBV20-1; D gene: TRBD2; J gene: TRBJ2-1; clone size: -; CDR3 DNA: TGCAGTGCTAGAGATCGGCTAGCGGGAGGGCGTTCCTACAATGAGCAGTTCTTC; CDR3 protein: CSARDRLAGGRSYNEQFF
V gene: TRBV4-3; D gene: -; J gene: TRBJ1-6; clone size: once; CDR3 DNA: TGCGCCAGCAGCCAAGTGCGGGGATCACCCCTCCACTTT; CDR3 protein: CASSQVRGSPLHF
V gene: TRBV27; D gene: TRBD2; J gene: TRBJ2-2; clone size: few; CDR3 DNA: TGTGCCAGCAGTTCGGGACTAGCGGGGGCCACGAACACCGGGGAGCTGTTTTTT; CDR3 protein: CASSSGLAGATNTGELFF
V gene: TRBV14; D gene: -; J gene: TRBJ2-5; clone size: -; CDR3 DNA: TGTGCCAGCAGCCAGGGGTTGCAAGAGACCCAGTACTTC; CDR3 protein: CASSQGLQETQYF
V gene: TRBV5-4; D gene: -; J gene: TRBJ1-1; clone size: few; CDR3 DNA: TGTGCCAGCAGCTTGGATCCAGAGTTGAACACTGAAGCTTTCTTT; CDR3 protein: CASSLDPELNTEAFF
V gene: TRBV11-2; D gene: -; J gene: TRBJ2-2; clone size: -; CDR3 DNA: TGTGCCAGCAGCTTAAATTGGGGCGGGGAGCTGTTTTTT; CDR3 protein: CASSLNWGGELFF
V gene: TRBV6-2/TRBV6-3; D gene: -; J gene: TRBJ2-1; clone size: -; CDR3 DNA: TGTGCCAGCAGTACACGGACGGGCAGTGGGGTAGATGAGCAGTTCTTC; CDR3 protein: CASSTRTGSGVDEQFF
V gene: TRBV12-3/TRBV12-4; D gene: -; J gene: TRBJ2-2; clone size: -; CDR3 DNA: TGTGCCAGCAGCCTACCCTCTAGCGCCGGGGAGCTGTTTTTT; CDR3 protein: CASSLPSSAGELFF
V gene: TRBV2; D gene: -; J gene: TRBJ1-5; clone size: few; CDR3 DNA: TGTGCCAGCCGAACAGGGTCCAGCAATCAGCCCCAGCATTTT; CDR3 protein: CASRTGSSNQPQHF
V gene: TRBV19; D gene: TRBD1; J gene: TRBJ2-4; clone size: -; CDR3 DNA: TGTGCCAGTAGTAGAACCGGGACAGGGCTAGAAAACATTCAGTACTTC; CDR3 protein: CASSRTGTGLENIQYF
V gene: TRBV18; D gene: -; J gene: TRBJ1-4; clone size: -; CDR3 DNA: TGTGCCAGCTCCCCCTCCGGCTACGAAAAACTGTTTTTT; CDR3 protein: CASSPSGYEKLFF
V gene: TRBV7-7; D gene: -; J gene: TRBJ2-2; clone size: -; CDR3 DNA: TGTGCCAGCAGCCCCTTGCAGGGGAACACCGGGGAGCTGTTTTTT; CDR3 protein: CASSPLQGNTGELFF
V gene: TRBV5-8; D gene: TRBD2; J gene: TRBJ2-3; clone size: -; CDR3 DNA: TGCGCCAGCAGCCCCCGTGGAGCGGGAGGGCCAGATACGCAGTATTTT; CDR3 protein: CASSPRGAGGPDTQYF
V gene: TRBV6-1; D gene: -; J gene: TRBJ2-3; clone size: few; CDR3 DNA: TGTGCCCCCAAGGGGGTCAGTGAAGACCGCACAGATACGCAGTATTTT; CDR3 protein: CAPKGVSEDRTDTQYF
V gene: TRBV7-2; D gene: TRBD2; J gene: TRBJ2-4; clone size: -; CDR3 DNA: TGTGCCAGCAGCCGCGGGACTAGCGGGCCACCGGTAGACTTC; CDR3 protein: CASSRGTSGPPVDF
V gene: TRBV6-1; D gene: TRBD1; J gene: TRBJ1-6; clone size: few; CDR3 DNA: TGTGCCAGCACCGGGACAGGGTATTCACCCCTCCACTTT; CDR3 protein: CASTGTGYSPLHF
V gene: TRBV29-1; D gene: -; J gene: TRBJ2-5; clone size: few; CDR3 DNA: TGCAGCGTTGAGCTGGGCACGTTGTACCAAGAGACCCAGTACTTC; CDR3 protein: CSVELGTLYQETQYF
V gene: TRBV5-1; D gene: -; J gene: TRBJ1-1; clone size: -; CDR3 DNA: TGCGCCAGCAGCTCCCTGGCAGGCGCGAACACTGAAGCTTTCTTT; CDR3 protein: CASSSLAGANTEAFF
V gene: TRBV7-2; D gene: -; J gene: TRBJ2-7; clone size: -; CDR3 DNA: TGTGCCAGCAGCTTAGAATCCGGATACGAGCAGTACTTC; CDR3 protein: CASSLESGYEQYF
V gene: TRBV15; D gene: -; J gene: TRBJ2-7; clone size: once; CDR3 DNA: TGTGCCACCGGGGGATACGGCAATTACGAGCAGTACTTC; CDR3 protein: CATGGYGNYEQYF
V gene: TRBV5-4; D gene: TRBD1; J gene: TRBJ1-2; clone size: few; CDR3 DNA: TGTGCCAGCAGCCCCCGGGACAGGGGGCAAAGTGGCTACACCTTC; CDR3 protein: CASSPRDRGQSGYTF
V gene: TRBV4-1; D gene: TRBD1; J gene: TRBJ1-2; clone size: once; CDR3 DNA: TGCGCCAGCAGCCAAGGGCCAGGGGGGAACTATGGCTACACCTTC; CDR3 protein: CASSQGPGGNYGYTF
V gene: TRBV10-2; D gene: -; J gene: TRBJ2-1; clone size: -; CDR3 DNA: TGCGCCAGCACGCGGAGCGGTCCCTTCAATGAGCAGTTCTTC; CDR3 protein: CASTRSGPFNEQFF
V gene: TRBV18; D gene: -; J gene: TRBJ2-7; clone size: -; CDR3 DNA: TGTGCCAGCTCACGCGAGGGGGGGGGATACGAGCAGTACTTC; CDR3 protein: CASSREGGGYEQYF
V gene: TRBV7-2; D gene: -; J gene: TRBJ1-2; clone size: few; CDR3 DNA: TGTGCCAGCAGCTTCGGACAGAGATCTAACTATGGCTACACCTTC; CDR3 protein: CASSFGQRSNYGYTF
V gene: TRBV3-1; D gene: -; J gene: TRBJ1-2; clone size: few; CDR3 DNA: TGTGCCAGCAGCCAACGAGACAGCCGCTACACCTTC; CDR3 protein: CASSQRDSRYTF
V gene: TRBV7-9; D gene: TRBD2; J gene: TRBJ2-2; clone size: few; CDR3 DNA: TGTGCCAGCAGCGACCAAGTTCTGCGGGAGGCCATCCCCTACACCGGGGAGCTGTTTTTT; CDR3 protein: CASSDQVLREAIPYTGELFF
V gene: TRBV11-2; D gene: -; J gene: TRBJ2-1; clone size: -; CDR3 DNA: TGTGCCAGCAGCTTGGAAGGACGCGGGTCCTACAATGAGCAGTTCTTC; CDR3 protein: CASSLEGRGSYNEQFF
V gene: TRBV29-1; D gene: -; J gene: TRBJ2-6; clone size: -; CDR3 DNA: TGCAGCGTTGGGATGGGAGGGGCCAACGTCCTGACTTTC; CDR3 protein: CSVGMGGANVLTF
V gene: TRBV5-1; D gene: -; J gene: TRBJ2-1; clone size: few; CDR3 DNA: TGCGCCAGCAGCTTGGAAGACAATGAGCAGTTCTTC; CDR3 protein: CASSLEDNEQFF
V gene: TRBV7-2; D gene: -; J gene: TRBJ2-1; clone size: -; CDR3 DNA: TGTGCCAGCAGCTTAGGGGGGGCCAGGTACAATGAGCAGTTCTTC; CDR3 protein: CASSLGGARYNEQFF
V gene: TRBV7-9; D gene: TRBD2; J gene: TRBJ2-2; clone size: -; CDR3 DNA: TGTGCCAGCAGCCCCGGGAGGGCCTTAACCGGGGAGCTGTTTTTT; CDR3 protein: CASSPGRALTGELFF
V gene: TRBV7-6; D gene: -; J gene: TRBJ2-7; clone size: few; CDR3 DNA: TGTGCCAGCAGCCTTACCACGGTATCCTACGAGCAGTACTTC; CDR3 protein: CASSLTTVSYEQYF
V gene: TRBV5-6; D gene: -; J gene: TRBJ2-7; clone size: -; CDR3 DNA: TGTGCCAGCAGCACACCAGGGACATCATACGAGCAGTACTTC; CDR3 protein: CASSTPGTSYEQYF
V gene: TRBV7-2; D gene: -; J gene: TRBJ2-2; clone size: -; CDR3 DNA: TGTGCCAGCAGCTTAGATGGCCAGAACACCGGGGAGCTGTTTTTT; CDR3 protein: CASSLDGQNTGELFF
V gene: TRBV12-3/TRBV12-4; D gene: TRBD1; J gene: TRBJ2-3; clone size: -; CDR3 DNA: TGTGCCAGCAGTCCCGGGACAGCAACTAGCACAGATACGCAGTATTTT; CDR3 protein: CASSPGTATSTDTQYF